This entry describes one T cell receptor beta chain. The data derive from a study of blood T cell repertoires in COVID-19. For the study at large: Sites across the United States, Italy and Spain contributed samples from acute and convalescent COVID-19.

The CDR3 is made up of 15 amino acids. Per the germline V gene, CDR1 is SGHNT and CDR2 is YENEEA. V was clipped by 2 bases and J by 4 bases, with 14 bases between them. Per the study methods: The assay estimated nucleated cells by amplifying reference gene primers. Assay used: immunoSEQ multiplex PCR; TCRdb lists only in-frame clones, some missing. V, J and clone size are those of that table, while D and trimming were read from the DNA. The data show around 110,000 clones, over 75% seen once. The sequence derives from a woman in her 70s with acute or convalescent COVID-19. The sample comprised peripheral blood. The V and J genes are TRBV11-3 and TRBJ2-5, with D tentatively TRBD2 (5 bases). The CDR3 protein is CASSLFNGVRETQYF. CDR3 in DNA: TGTGCCAGCAGCTTATTTAACGGGGTGAGAGAGACCCAGTACTTC.